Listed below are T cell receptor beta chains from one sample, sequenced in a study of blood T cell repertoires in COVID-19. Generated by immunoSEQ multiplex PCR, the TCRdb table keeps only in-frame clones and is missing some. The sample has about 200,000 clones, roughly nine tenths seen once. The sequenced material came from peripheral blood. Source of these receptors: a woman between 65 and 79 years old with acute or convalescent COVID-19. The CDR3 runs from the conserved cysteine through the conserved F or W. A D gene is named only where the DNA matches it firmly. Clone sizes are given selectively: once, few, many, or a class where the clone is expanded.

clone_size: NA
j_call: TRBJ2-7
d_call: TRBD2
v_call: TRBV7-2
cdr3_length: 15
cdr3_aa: CASSLRGGIPYEQYF
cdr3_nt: TGTGCCAGCAGCCTCCGGGGGGGCATCCCCTACGAGCAGTACTTC

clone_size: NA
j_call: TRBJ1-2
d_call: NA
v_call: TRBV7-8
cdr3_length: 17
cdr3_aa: CASSPDPGGARNYGYTF
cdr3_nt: TGTGCCAGCAGCCCGGACCCCGGGGGGGCTCGTAACTATGGCTACACCTTC

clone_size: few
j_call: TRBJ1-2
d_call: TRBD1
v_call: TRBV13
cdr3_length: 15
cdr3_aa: CASSLSDRGSYGYTF
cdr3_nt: TGTGCCAGCAGCTTAAGTGACAGGGGCAGCTATGGCTACACCTTC

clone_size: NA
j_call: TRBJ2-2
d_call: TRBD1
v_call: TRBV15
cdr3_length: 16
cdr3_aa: CATSRGGTGGTGELFF
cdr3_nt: TGTGCCACCAGCAGGGGCGGGACAGGGGGCACCGGGGAGCTGTTTTTT

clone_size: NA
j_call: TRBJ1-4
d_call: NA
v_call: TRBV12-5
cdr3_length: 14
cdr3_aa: CASGPGRVGEKLFF
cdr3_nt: TGTGCTAGTGGCCCGGGGAGGGTAGGTGAAAAACTGTTTTTT

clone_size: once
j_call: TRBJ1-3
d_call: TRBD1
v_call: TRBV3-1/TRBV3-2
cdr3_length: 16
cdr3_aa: CASSRTSGTAGNTIYF
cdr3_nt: TGTGCCAGCAGCCGCACGTCCGGGACAGCAGGAAACACCATATATTTT

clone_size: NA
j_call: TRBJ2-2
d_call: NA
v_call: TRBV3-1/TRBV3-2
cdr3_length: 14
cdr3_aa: CASSQGTLTGELFF
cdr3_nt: TGTGCCAGCAGCCAAGGCACTCTCACCGGGGAGCTGTTTTTT

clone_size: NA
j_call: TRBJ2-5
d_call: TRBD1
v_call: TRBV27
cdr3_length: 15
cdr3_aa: CASSLTGAIGETQYF
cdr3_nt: TGTGCCAGCAGTTTGACAGGGGCGATAGGAGAGACCCAGTACTTC

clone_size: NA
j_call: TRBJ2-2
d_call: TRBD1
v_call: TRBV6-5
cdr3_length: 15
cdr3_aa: CASRGRGTDTGELFF
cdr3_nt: TGTGCCAGCAGGGGCAGGGGGACGGACACCGGGGAGCTGTTTTTT

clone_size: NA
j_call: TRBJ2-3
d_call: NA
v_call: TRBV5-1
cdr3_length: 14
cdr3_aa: CASSVIGATDTQYF
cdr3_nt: TGCGCCAGCAGCGTCATAGGGGCCACAGATACGCAGTATTTT

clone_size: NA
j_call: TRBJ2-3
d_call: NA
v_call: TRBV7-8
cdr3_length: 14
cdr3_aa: CASSLASGTDTQYF
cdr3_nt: TGTGCCAGCAGCTTGGCTAGCGGCACAGATACGCAGTATTTT

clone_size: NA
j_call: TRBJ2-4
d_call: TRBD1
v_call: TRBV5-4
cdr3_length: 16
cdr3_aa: CASSKLNPGQPHAQYF
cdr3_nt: TGTGCCAGCAGCAAACTTAACCCGGGACAGCCTCACGCTCAGTACTTC

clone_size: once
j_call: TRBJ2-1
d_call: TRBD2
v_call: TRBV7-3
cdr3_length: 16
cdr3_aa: CASSLAGTSGYNEQFF
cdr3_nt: TGTGCCAGCAGCCTTGCCGGGACTAGTGGGTACAATGAGCAGTTCTTC

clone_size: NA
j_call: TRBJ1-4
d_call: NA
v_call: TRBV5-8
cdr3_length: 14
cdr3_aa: CASSYNRVWEKLFF
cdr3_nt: TGTGCCAGCAGCTATAACAGGGTATGGGAAAAACTGTTTTTT

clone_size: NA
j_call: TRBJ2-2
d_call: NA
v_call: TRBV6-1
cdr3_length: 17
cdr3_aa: CASSKAPAILGTGELFF
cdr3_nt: TGTGCCAGCAGTAAAGCCCCCGCCATCCTAGGCACCGGGGAGCTGTTTTTT

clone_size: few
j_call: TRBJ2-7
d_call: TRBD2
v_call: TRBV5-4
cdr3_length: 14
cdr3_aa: CASSLDSGRTEQYF
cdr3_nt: TGTGCCAGCAGCTTGGACAGCGGGAGAACCGAGCAGTACTTC

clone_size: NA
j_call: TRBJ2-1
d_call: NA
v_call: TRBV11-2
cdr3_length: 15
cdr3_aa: CASSLGGGQNNEQFF
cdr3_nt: TGTGCCAGCAGCTTAGGGGGGGGCCAAAACAATGAGCAGTTCTTC

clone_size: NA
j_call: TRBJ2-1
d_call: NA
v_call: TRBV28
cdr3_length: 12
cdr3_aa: CASSSGPLEQFF
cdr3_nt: TGTGCCAGCAGTTCAGGGCCCCTGGAGCAGTTCTTC

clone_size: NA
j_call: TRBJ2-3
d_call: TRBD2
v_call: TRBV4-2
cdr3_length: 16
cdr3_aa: CASSQGAGGGADTQYF
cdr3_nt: TGTGCCAGCAGCCAAGGAGCCGGCGGGGGGGCAGATACGCAGTATTTT

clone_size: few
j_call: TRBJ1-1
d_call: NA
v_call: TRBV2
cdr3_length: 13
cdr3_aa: CASRLLGNTEAFF
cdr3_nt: TGTGCCAGCAGACTCCTCGGTAACACTGAAGCTTTCTTT

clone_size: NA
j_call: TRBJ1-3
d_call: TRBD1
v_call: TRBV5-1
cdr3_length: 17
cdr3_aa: CASSPTGGPSSGNTIYF
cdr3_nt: TGCGCCAGCAGCCCGACAGGGGGCCCGAGCTCTGGAAACACCATATATTTT

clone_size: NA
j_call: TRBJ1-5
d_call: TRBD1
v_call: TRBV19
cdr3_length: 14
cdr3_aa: CASTSGTANQPQHF
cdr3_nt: TGTGCCAGTACATCAGGGACAGCAAATCAGCCCCAGCATTTT

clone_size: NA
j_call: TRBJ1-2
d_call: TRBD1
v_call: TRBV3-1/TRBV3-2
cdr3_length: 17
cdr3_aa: CASSYPGQGVANYGYTF
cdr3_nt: TGTGCCAGCAGCTACCCGGGACAGGGGGTAGCTAACTATGGCTACACCTTC

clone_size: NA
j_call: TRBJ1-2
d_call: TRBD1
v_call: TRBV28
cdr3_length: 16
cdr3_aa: CASSQIQGVIGYGYTF
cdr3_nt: TGTGCCAGCAGTCAGATACAGGGGGTTATAGGCTATGGCTACACCTTC

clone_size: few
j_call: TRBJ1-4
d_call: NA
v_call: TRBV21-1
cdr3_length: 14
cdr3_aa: CASSKAGLREKLFF
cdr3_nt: TGTGCCAGCAGCAAAGCTGGACTGAGGGAAAAACTGTTTTTT

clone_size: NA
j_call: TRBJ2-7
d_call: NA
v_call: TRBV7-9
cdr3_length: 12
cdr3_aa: CASSLSGHEQYF
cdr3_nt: TGTGCCAGCAGCTTAAGCGGTCACGAGCAGTACTTC

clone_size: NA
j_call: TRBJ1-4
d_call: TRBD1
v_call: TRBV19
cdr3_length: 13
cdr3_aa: CASRQGFREKLFF
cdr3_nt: TGTGCCAGCCGACAGGGGTTTAGGGAAAAACTGTTTTTT

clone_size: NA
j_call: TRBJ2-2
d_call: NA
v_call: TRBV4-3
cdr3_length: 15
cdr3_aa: CASSQDYRLPGELFF
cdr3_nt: TGCGCCAGCAGCCAAGATTACAGGTTACCCGGGGAGCTGTTTTTT

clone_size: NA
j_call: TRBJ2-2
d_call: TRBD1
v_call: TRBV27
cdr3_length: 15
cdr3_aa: CASRGQGSNTGELFF
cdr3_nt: TGTGCCAGCAGGGGACAGGGCTCGAACACCGGGGAGCTGTTTTTT

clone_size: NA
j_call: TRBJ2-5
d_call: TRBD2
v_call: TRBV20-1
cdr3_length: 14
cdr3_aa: CSASSAGVQETQYF
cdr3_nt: TGCAGTGCTAGTTCAGCGGGGGTACAAGAGACCCAGTACTTC

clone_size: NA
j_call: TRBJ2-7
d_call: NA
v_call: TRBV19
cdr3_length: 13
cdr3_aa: CASSSKGLYEQYF
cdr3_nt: TGTGCCAGTAGTAGCAAGGGACTTTACGAGCAGTACTTC

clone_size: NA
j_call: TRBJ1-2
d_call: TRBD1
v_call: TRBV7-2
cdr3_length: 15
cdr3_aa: CASSPRQGSNYGYTF
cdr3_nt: TGTGCCAGCAGCCCCCGACAGGGCAGTAACTATGGCTACACCTTC

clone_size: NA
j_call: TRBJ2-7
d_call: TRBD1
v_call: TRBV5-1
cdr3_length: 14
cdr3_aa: CASSLDRGPYEQYF
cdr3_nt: TGCGCCAGCAGCTTAGACAGGGGACCCTACGAGCAGTACTTC

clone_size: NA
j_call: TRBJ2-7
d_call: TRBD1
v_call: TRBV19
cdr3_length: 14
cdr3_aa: CASSIVGQSYEQYF
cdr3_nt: TGTGCCAGTAGTATAGTGGGACAGTCCTACGAGCAGTACTTC

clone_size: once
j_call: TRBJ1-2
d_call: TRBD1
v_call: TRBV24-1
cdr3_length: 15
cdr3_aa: CATSDSGTGGDGYTF
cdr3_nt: TGTGCCACCAGTGATTCCGGGACAGGGGGCGACGGCTACACCTTC

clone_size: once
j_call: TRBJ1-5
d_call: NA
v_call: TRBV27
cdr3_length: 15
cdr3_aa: CASRLDILSNQPQHF
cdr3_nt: TGTGCCAGCAGACTTGACATACTTAGCAATCAGCCCCAGCATTTT

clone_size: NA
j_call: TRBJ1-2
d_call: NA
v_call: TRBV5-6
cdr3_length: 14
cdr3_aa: CASSLVRGNYGYTF
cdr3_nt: TGTGCCAGCAGCTTGGTTCGGGGAAACTATGGCTACACCTTC

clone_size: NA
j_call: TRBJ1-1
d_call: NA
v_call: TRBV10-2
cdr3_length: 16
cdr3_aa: CASSGAIGGLNTEAFF
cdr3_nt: TGCGCCAGCAGCGGAGCTATAGGGGGTCTGAACACTGAAGCTTTCTTT

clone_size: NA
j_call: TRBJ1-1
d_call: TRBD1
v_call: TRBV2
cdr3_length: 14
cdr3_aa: CASSRTGASTEAFF
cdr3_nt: TGTGCCAGCAGCCGGACAGGGGCGAGCACTGAAGCTTTCTTT

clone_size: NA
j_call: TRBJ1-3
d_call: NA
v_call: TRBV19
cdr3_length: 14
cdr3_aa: CASSIQRVGNTIYF
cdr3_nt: TGTGCCAGTAGTATTCAGCGAGTTGGAAACACCATATATTTT

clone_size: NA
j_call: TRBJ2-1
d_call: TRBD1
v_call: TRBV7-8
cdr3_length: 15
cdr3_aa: CASSVDRAGYNEQFF
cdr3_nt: TGTGCCAGCAGCGTGGACAGGGCGGGGTACAATGAGCAGTTCTTC

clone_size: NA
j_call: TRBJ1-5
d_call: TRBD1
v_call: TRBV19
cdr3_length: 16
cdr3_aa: CASSPYRGPGNQPQHF
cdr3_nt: TGTGCCAGTAGTCCCTACAGGGGGCCAGGGAATCAGCCCCAGCATTTT

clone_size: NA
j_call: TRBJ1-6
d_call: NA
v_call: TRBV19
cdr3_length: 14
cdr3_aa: CASSTRTDNSPLHF
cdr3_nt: TGTGCCAGTAGTACCAGGACAGATAATTCACCCCTCCACTTT

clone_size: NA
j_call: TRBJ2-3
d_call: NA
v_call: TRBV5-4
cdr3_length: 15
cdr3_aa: CASSLGGGNTDTQYF
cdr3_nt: TGTGCCAGCAGCTTGGGAGGCGGAAACACAGATACGCAGTATTTT

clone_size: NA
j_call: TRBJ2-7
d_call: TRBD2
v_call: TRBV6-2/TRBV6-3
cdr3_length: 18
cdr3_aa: CASSSSRRQGGTSYEQYF
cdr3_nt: TGTGCCAGCAGTTCCTCCCGGAGGCAGGGAGGGACGTCCTACGAGCAGTACTTC

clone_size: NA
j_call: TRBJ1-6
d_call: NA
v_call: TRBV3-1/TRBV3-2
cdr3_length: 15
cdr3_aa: CASSRGGGNNSPLHF
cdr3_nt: TGTGCCAGCAGCCGAGGTGGCGGGAATAATTCACCCCTCCACTTT

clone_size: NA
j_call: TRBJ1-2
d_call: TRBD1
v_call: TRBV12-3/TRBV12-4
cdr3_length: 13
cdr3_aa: CASSFLQGNGYTF
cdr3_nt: TGTGCCAGCAGTTTCTTACAGGGGAATGGCTACACCTTC

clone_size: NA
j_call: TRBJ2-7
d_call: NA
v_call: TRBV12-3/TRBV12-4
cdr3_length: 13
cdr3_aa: CASGTSRSYEQYF
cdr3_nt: TGTGCCAGCGGTACGAGCAGGTCCTACGAGCAGTACTTC

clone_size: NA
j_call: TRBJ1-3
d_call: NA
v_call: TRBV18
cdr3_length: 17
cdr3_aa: CASSPLTLATPGNTIYF
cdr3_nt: TGTGCCAGCTCACCGCTCACCTTAGCTACACCTGGAAACACCATATATTTT